This T cell receptor beta chain derives from a study of Ad26.COV2.S vaccination and SARS-CoV-2 variants. Broader study findings: From the TCR breadth and depth analyses, total T cell responses may have been underestimated.

V shed 3 bases and J 6 bases; nucleotides not matched to a gene: 6. Germline-derived CDR1 and CDR2 are SGHTA and FQGNSA. The CDR3 has 16 residues. TCRdb keeps only in-frame clones here, not all; method: immunoSEQ multiplex PCR. The sample lists over 400,000 clones, about 90% occurring once. This clone was recorded once. Its target is unknown. Noted treatment: roughly 20 received Ad26.COV2.S at low or high dose, single or two shots; about five received placebo; per-sample allocation not given. Samples were taken on day 63 after the first vaccine or placebo injection. This receptor was taken from a person aged 18 to 59 who received the Ad26.COV2.S COVID-19 vaccine or a placebo. This chain joins TRBV7-2 and TRBJ2-3, with 13 nucleotides matching TRBD2. The sequencing used peripheral blood, collected in a trial of Ad26.COV2.S vaccine versus placebo. CDR3 region: CASSLGLAGIGDTQYF. The CDR3, as DNA: TGTGCCAGCAGCTTGGGACTAGCGGGGATTGGGGATACGCAGTATTTT.